These 4 T cell receptor beta chains originate from one sample sequenced in a study of chemoradiotherapy in HPV16-positive cancers. Clones were sequenced by immunoSEQ multiplex PCR, and TCRdb holds only the in-frame ones, with some missing. Of thousands of clones listed, over 75% are singletons. The sample in question was tumor tissue, obtained from a patient who underwent chemoradiotherapy. The receptors stem from a human donor with HPV-associated anogenital cancer.

This clone was seen a single time. The J gene is TRBJ1-1, the V gene TRBV7-2; D is uncertain. Trimming took off 5 bases at V and 2 bases at J, with 12 bases between the two ends. Germline values: CDR1 SGHTA, CDR2 FQGNSA. The CDR3 sequence is 14 residues long. CDR3 coding DNA: TGTGCCAGCAGCCCGTGGCTAGTTAACACTGAAGCTTTCTTT. It translates to CASSPWLVNTEAFF.

The CDR3 loop is CASSSGGGATEAFF. For the CDR3, the DNA is TGTGCCAGCAGCTCAGGAGGGGGGGCAACTGAAGCTTTCTTT. V is TRBV9 and J is TRBJ1-1; D perhaps matches TRBD1 (6 bases). V dropped 4 bases and J dropped 5 bases, with 15 bases sitting between them. This CDR3 has 14 residues. Per the germline V gene, CDR1 is SGDLS and CDR2 is YYNGEE.

The rearrangement joins TRBV7-2 to TRBJ1-3, with D tentatively TRBD1 (5 bases). Germline CDR1 and CDR2: SGHTA and FQGNSA. The CDR3 totals 16 residues. V was shortened by 4 bases and J by 4 bases, with 17 bases between the two germline ends. CDR3 amino acids: CASSSVRVESGNTIYF. DNA of the CDR3: TGTGCCAGCAGCTCCGTCAGGGTAGAATCGGGAAACACCATATATTTT.

The genes are TRBV19 and TRBJ1-6, with D maybe TRBD1 (5 bases). From germline, CDR1 is LNHDA and CDR2 SQIVND (reference sequence). The CDR3 loop spans 13 amino acids. The germline V and J ends were trimmed by 3 bases and 10 bases, with 10 bases remaining between them. CDR3 residues: CASSITGGSPLHF. CDR3 nucleotides: TGTGCCAGTAGTATTACCGGGGGATCACCCCTCCACTTT.